What follows is one TCR beta chain and its context. Method: immunoSEQ multiplex PCR; TCRdb's copy keeps in-frame clones and lacks some. The table lists over 350,000 clones, roughly 85% of them singletons, with about 2% in the top ten. The germline V gene has CDR1 MDHEN and CDR2 SYDVKM. This CDR3 comprises 13 residues. The junction had 5 bases not matched to a gene; V was cut back by 7 bases and J by 3 bases. The sample belongs to a study of blood T cell repertoires in COVID-19. This receptor was obtained from a woman between 18 and 29 years old with acute COVID-19. The gene calls are TRBV28 and TRBJ2-7, with 8 bases that match TRBD1. Sequenced input: PBMCs or T cells enriched from blood (not recorded which). Here the CDR3 reads CASKTTGVYEQYF. CDR3 DNA sequence: TGTGCCAGCAAAACGACAGGGGTCTACGAGCAGTACTTC.